This TCR beta chain derives from a study of blood T cells in healthy people across ages. The V gene's germline CDR1 is SGHVS and CDR2 FNYEAQ. V lost 1 base and J 1 base, leaving 13 bases between the germline ends. This CDR3 is built from 16 residues. Study-level points and caveats: Aged donors had fewer naive CD4+ cells and lower diversity than long-lived donors. Naive T cell percentage strongly correlated with TCR beta diversity. CMV infection status of these donors was not known.

The second PCR ran about 6 to 12 cycles with a sample-barcoded 5' primer and J-beta primers. In TCRdb, the 5' RACE reads were re-called with MiXCR into one record per CDR3 protein. Of approximately 810,000 distinct CDR3 sequences in the sample, about 28% were seen once. Note on this clonotype: Its antigen is currently unknown.

Material: blood. The genes are TRBV7-6 and TRBJ1-1; perhaps TRBD1 as D (5 bases). The receptor comes from a woman older than 75 in good health. The CDR3, as DNA: TGTGCCAGCAGCTTAGTGGACTCCGGGACGAACACTGAAGCTTTCTTT. It yields the protein CASSLVDSGTNTEAFF.